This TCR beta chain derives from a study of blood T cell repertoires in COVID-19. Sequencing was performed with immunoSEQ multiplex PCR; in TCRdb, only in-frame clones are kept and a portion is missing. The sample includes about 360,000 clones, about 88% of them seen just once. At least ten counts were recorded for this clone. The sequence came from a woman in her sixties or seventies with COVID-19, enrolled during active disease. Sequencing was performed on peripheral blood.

Written as DNA, the CDR3 is TGTGCCAGCAGATGGACAGGGGGTGAAATGAACACTGAAGCTTTCTTT. It encodes CASRWTGGEMNTEAFF. This chain joins TRBV5-4 and TRBJ1-1; 10 bases agree with TRBD1. J was trimmed by 0 bases and V by 5 bases; bases with no gene match: 7. Looked up from germline, CDR1 is SGHNT and CDR2 is YYREEE (reference sequence). This CDR3 region has 16 residues.